The 26 T cell receptor beta chains reported below all come from one sample, sequenced in a study of molecular identifiers for immune sequencing clone quantification. TCRdb reprocessed the PCR reads via MiXCR and lists one record per CDR3 protein. Among over 300,000 distinct CDR3 sequences listed, 24% were seen once. Material: naive CD8+ T cells from blood, with Jurkat cell RNA spiked in. Subset of the sample: FACS-sorted CD8+CD4-CCR7+CD45RA+ naive T cells. The receptors derive from a human donor in good health. Some libraries in this study had Jurkat cell RNA spiked in.

The chain uses TRBV19 and TRBJ1-2; 8 bases are a match to TRBD1. V lost 7 bases and J lost 8; bases outside the gene matches: 21. The length of the CDR3 is 17 residues. CDR1 and CDR2 from the germline V gene are LNHDA and SQIVND (reference sequence). The CDR3 spells CASTPDLGQAVYGGYTF. DNA for the CDR3: TGTGCCAGTACCCCCGATTTGGGACAGGCCGTCTATGGCGGCTACACCTTC.

Notes on this clonotype: A much larger clone sits a single nucleotide away, making a read error possible. The chain joins TRBV29-1 to TRBJ2-3; tentatively, D is TRBD2 (6 bases). The CDR3 sequence is 15 residues long. CDR1 and CDR2 from the germline V gene are SQVTM and ANQGSEA. The CDR3 loop reads CSIELLAVSTDTQYF. The CDR3 DNA reads TGCAGCATTGAACTGTTAGCGGTCAGCACAGATACGCAGTATTTT.

This chain uses TRBV2 with TRBJ2-3; D ambiguous. The V gene's germline CDR1 is SNHLY and CDR2 FYNNEI. This CDR3 has 12 residues. V lost 11 bases and J lost 9, with 18 bases in between. The CDR3 loop reads CAGIGTPGTQYF. As DNA, the CDR3 is TGTGCCGGCATAGGCACCCCGGGCACGCAGTATTTT. Looking up the rest from reference TRBV2 and TRBJ2-3 gives the full variable domain: EPEVTQTPSHQVTQMGQEVILRCVPISNHLYFYWYRQILGQKVEFLVSFYNNEISEKSEIFDDQFSVERPDGSNFTLKIRSTKLEDSAMYFCAGIGTPGTQYFGPGTRLTVL.

This clonotype was counted many times. This chain links TRBV7-9 with TRBJ1-4, with D possibly matching TRBD1 (5 bases). V was pared by 5 bases and J by 7 bases, with 17 bases between. The CDR3 spans 15 residues. CDR1 SEHNR and CDR2 FQNEAQ come from the germline V gene (reference sequence). The CDR3: CASSDVDSRPEKLFF. In DNA form, the CDR3 reads TGTGCCAGCAGCGATGTCGACAGTCGCCCTGAAAAACTGTTTTTT.

This clonotype was counted between two and nine times. The J gene is TRBJ1-1, the V gene TRBV10-3; D gene ambiguous. Trimming left V 10 bases short and J 7 bases short, with 13 bases between. Germline loops: CDR1 ENHRY, CDR2 SYGVKD. This CDR3 spans 11 amino acids. CDR3 coding DNA: TGTGCCACCGACTATAACGGTGAAGCTTTCTTT. It yields the protein CATDYNGEAFF.

As to this clonotype: A much bigger clone sits one base away, suggesting this may be a read error. The chain employs TRBV10-3 and TRBJ2-5; D not certain. V lost 2 bases and J lost 4, with 11 bases in between. Germline CDR1 and CDR2: ENHRY and SYGVKD. There are 14 residues in the CDR3. The DNA for the CDR3 is TGTGCCATCAGTGAGATGAGGTCCGCAGAGACCCAGTACTTC. It encodes CAISEMRSAETQYF.

There are many counts of this clonotype. V gene TRBV7-9 combines with J gene TRBJ1-1; D gene unclear. Germline-derived CDR1 and CDR2 are SEHNR and FQNEAQ (reference sequence). This CDR3 is 13 amino acids long. V lost 6 bases and J lost 0, with 8 bases in between. The CDR3 sequence: CASRKGVNTEAFF. Written as DNA, the CDR3 is TGTGCCAGCAGAAAGGGAGTGAACACTGAAGCTTTCTTT.

There are many counts of this clonotype. The CDR3 is CASSPDGQVSYEQYF. The CDR3 DNA reads as TGTGCCAGCAGCCCAGATGGACAGGTCTCCTACGAGCAGTACTTC. This chain joins TRBV9 and TRBJ2-7; 7 nucleotides match TRBD1. The CDR3 is made up of 15 amino acids. Germline V lookup: CDR1 SGDLS, CDR2 YYNGEE. Germline trimming cut 4 bases from V and 0 bases from J; bases unmatched to any gene: 7.

This clonotype was seen a single time. The chain links TRBV20-1 to TRBJ2-7; D possibly uses TRBD1 or TRBD2 (5 bases each). The V gene's germline CDR1 is DFQATT and CDR2 SNEGSKA (reference sequence). CDR3 length: 14 residues. Between the trimmed V and J ends, which lost 5 bases and 2 bases, there was a span of 16 bases. Here the CDR3 reads CSAWDRDETYEQYF. The CDR3 DNA reads TGCAGTGCTTGGGACCGGGACGAAACCTACGAGCAGTACTTC.

In its sample, this clonotype was seen a few times. The chain carries TRBV2 and TRBJ2-3; tentative D call: TRBD2 (5 bases). The CDR3 is 12 amino acids. Trimming took off 6 bases at V and 4 bases at J, with 8 bases between the two ends. Germline CDR1 and CDR2: SNHLY and FYNNEI. CDR3 region: CASRVSADTQYF. The DNA of the CDR3 is TGTGCCAGCAGGGTTAGCGCAGATACGCAGTATTTT.

The rearrangement links TRBV5-1 to TRBJ2-7; a possible D gene is TRBD2 (6 bases). This CDR3 has 16 amino acids. CDR1 is SGHRS and CDR2 is YFSETQ in the germline V gene. With 0 bases removed from V and 5 bases from J, the gap between germline ends came to 18 bases. The CDR3 DNA follows: TGCGCCAGCAGCTTGGCGGGACTCTCGGAGGTCCACGAGCAGTACTTC. It specifies CASSLAGLSEVHEQYF.

This clonotype was detected many times. The chain recombines TRBV12-3 or TRBV12-4 with TRBJ2-5; no definite D call. Trimming left V 5 bases short and J 6 bases short, with 13 bases between. This CDR3 is built from 13 residues. In DNA form, the CDR3 reads TGTGCCAGCAGTCCCCGTGCAGCGAAGACCCAGTACTTC. This gives the protein CASSPRAAKTQYF.

This clonotype appeared many times. The V and J genes are TRBV15 and TRBJ2-3; D unclear. CDR3 length equals 17 residues. V lost 0 bases and J lost 2, with 15 bases in between. Looked up from germline, CDR1 is LNHNV and CDR2 is YYDKDF (reference sequence). CDR3 residues: CATSREEIGSFTDTQYF. CDR3 in DNA: TGTGCCACCAGCAGAGAAGAGATTGGATCCTTCACAGATACGCAGTATTTT.

This clonotype was recorded many times. The chain links TRBV5-1 to TRBJ2-3; 7 bases line up with TRBD2. The CDR3 loop spans 16 amino acids. After removal of 5 bases from V and 2 bases from J, the junction contained 11 bases not matched to a gene. Germline V CDR1 and CDR2: SGHRS, YFSETQ. CDR3: CASSSVGGGYTDTQYF. DNA for the CDR3: TGCGCCAGCAGTTCGGTAGGCGGGGGTTACACAGATACGCAGTATTTT.

The chain couples TRBV5-4 to TRBJ2-7; 10 bases match TRBD2. Germline assignment: CDR1 SGHNT and CDR2 YYREEE (reference sequence). The CDR3 sequence is 17 residues long. Germline trimming cut 0 bases from V and 3 bases from J; bases unmatched to any gene: 9. Written as DNA, the CDR3 is TGTGCCAGCAGCTTGGCTACAGTAGCGGGGGGAAACTACGAGCAGTACTTC. Protein sequence: CASSLATVAGGNYEQYF.

Concerning this clonotype: Being one base from a much bigger clone, this may be a read error. The gene calls are TRBV7-9 and TRBJ2-7; 8 nucleotides line up with TRBD1. Germline loops: CDR1 SEHNR, CDR2 FQNEAQ (reference sequence). The CDR3 is 14 residues long. Trimming at V came to 1 base and at J to 6 bases, leaving 5 bases not matched to a gene. The CDR3 loop reads CASSLGWTGCEQYF. The CDR3 region has the DNA TGTGCCAGCAGCTTAGGGTGGACAGGGTGCGAGCAGTACTTC.

The chain couples TRBV12-3 or TRBV12-4 to TRBJ2-3, with 9 bases aligning to TRBD2. With 5 bases clipped from V and 2 bases from J, the junction kept 8 bases outside the gene matches. This CDR3 region has 16 residues. The CDR3 sequence is CASSAWGGGDTDTQYF. The DNA of the CDR3 is TGTGCCAGCAGTGCGTGGGGCGGGGGGGACACAGATACGCAGTATTTT.

The chain is built from TRBV7-2 and TRBJ2-7; D is undetermined. V lost 3 bases, J lost 0 bases, and 12 bases lay in between. Germline lookup yields CDR1 SGHTA and CDR2 FQGNSA. CDR3 length: 15 residues. CDR3 sequence (DNA): TGTGCCAGCAGCTTTTACTTCCAAAGCTCCTACGAGCAGTACTTC. Translated: CASSFYFQSSYEQYF.

This clonotype occurred many times. The chain carries TRBV7-9 and TRBJ2-5, with D maybe TRBD2 (5 bases). Per the germline V gene, CDR1 is SEHNR and CDR2 is FQNEAQ (reference sequence). The CDR3 runs to 12 residues. V was trimmed by 10 bases and J by 4 bases, leaving 13 bases between them. CDR3 loop: CATAGVSETQYF. The CDR3 nucleotides read TGTGCCACCGCCGGGGTGTCAGAGACCCAGTACTTC. The full variable domain, completed using reference TRBV7-9 and TRBJ2-5, is DTGVSQNPRHKITKRGQNVTFRCDPISEHNRLYWYRQTLGQGPEFLTYFQNEAQLEKSRLLSDRFSAERPKGSFSTLEIQRTEQGDSAMYLCATAGVSETQYFGPGTRLLVL.

There are many counts of this clonotype. The chain links TRBV29-1 to TRBJ2-4; the D is unclear. V was trimmed by 0 bases and J by 8 bases, leaving 11 bases between them. Germline CDR1 and CDR2: SQVTM and ANQGSEA. The CDR3 is made up of 13 amino acids. The DNA for the CDR3 is TGCAGCGTTGAAGAGATGGGCCGGGACATTCAGTACTTC. It is translated as CSVEEMGRDIQYF.

This clonotype was detected only a few times. A read error may produce the germline difference seen at one junction end. The J gene is TRBJ1-4, the V gene TRBV6-2 or TRBV6-3, with no clear D. This CDR3 is built from 13 residues. Germline V gives CDR1 MNHEY, CDR2 SVGEGT. The CDR3, as DNA: TGTGCCAGCAAGCGGGTTCGGAATGAAAAACTGTCTTTT. Residues: CASKRVRNEKLSF.

This clonotype was seen only a few times. The chain is built from TRBV4-1 and TRBJ1-5, with D unclear. The CDR3 has 14 residues. V was cut by 4 bases and J by 0 bases, with 7 bases left in between. Germline CDR1 MGHRA, CDR2 YSYEKL. CDR3 residues: CASSLLYSNQPQHF. DNA for the CDR3: TGCGCCAGCAGCCTGTTGTATAGCAATCAGCCCCAGCATTTT.

The chain links TRBV3-1 to TRBJ1-1, with unresolved D. Trimming removed 1 base at V and 4 bases at J, with 10 bases between. The CDR3 covers 14 residues. Germline V gene sequence: CDR1 LGHDT, CDR2 YNNKEL (reference sequence). The CDR3, as DNA: TGTGCCAGCAGCCAAGCGGGTGGTGGCACTGAAGCTTTCTTT. Translation: CASSQAGGGTEAFF. Variable domain in full (rest from reference TRBV3-1 and TRBJ1-1): DTAVSQTPKYLVTQMGNDKSIKCEQNLGHDTMYWYKQDSKKFLKIMFSYNNKELIINETVPNRFSPKSPDKAHLNLHINSLELGDSAVYFCASSQAGGGTEAFFGQGTRLTVV.

Details on this clonotype: This may stem from a read error, because a much larger clone lies one nucleotide away. The V call is TRBV7-9, the J call TRBJ1-3; D remains ambiguous. V lost 1 base to trimming and J lost 8 bases, with 12 bases between them. The CDR3 has 14 residues. CDR1 and CDR2 (germline): SEHNR, FQNEAQ (reference sequence). This CDR3 reads CASSLVGAGDTIYF. The CDR3 DNA reads as TGTGCCAGCAGCTTAGTGGGTGCCGGAGACACCATATATTTT. The full variable domain, in which reference TRBV7-9 and TRBJ1-3 provide the parts outside the CDR3, is DTGVSQNPRHKITKRGQNVTFRCDPISEHNRLYWYRQTLGQGPEFLTYFQNEAQLEKSRLLSDRFSAERPKGSFSTLEIQRTEQGDSAMYLCASSLVGAGDTIYFGEGSWLTVV.

This clonotype was observed at least ten times. The gene calls are TRBV27 and TRBJ2-6; D possibly uses TRBD1 or TRBD2 (5 bases each). In germline, CDR1 is MNHEY, CDR2 SMNVEV (reference sequence). The V gene lost 1 base and the J gene lost 1 base, with 8 bases spanning the gap. The CDR3 is 16 amino acids. The CDR3 loop reads CASSLLGVSGANVLTF. The CDR3, as DNA: TGTGCCAGCAGTTTATTGGGGGTATCTGGGGCCAACGTCCTGACTTTC.

This chain connects TRBV3-2 to TRBJ1-1. TRBV3-2 is marked as a pseudogene. The CDR3 contains 20 residues. The CDR3: CASSQVLHTEEGRLNTEAFF. As DNA, the CDR3 is TGTGCCAGCAGCCAAGTACTGCACACAGAGGAGGGCCGCTTGAACACTGAAGCTTTCTTT.